These 15 T cell receptor beta chains were all obtained from the same sample, sequenced in a study of OX40 agonist ivuxolimab in advanced cancers. Sequenced by immunoSEQ multiplex PCR; TCRdb stores in-frame clones only, minus some. The sample has about 55,000 clones, about 83% seen once. The sample consisted of CD4+ or CD8+ T cells sorted from blood, taken in a trial of the OX40 agonist ivuxolimab. Receptor source: an adult with an advanced solid tumor such as melanoma, head and neck, liver or kidney cancer.

The chain couples TRBV7-2 to TRBJ2-5; the match to TRBD2 covers 10 bases. Germline V gene sequence: CDR1 SGHTA, CDR2 FQGNSA. This CDR3 is 16 amino acids long. V dropped 2 bases and J dropped 4; count of bases not matched to a gene: 7. The CDR3 sequence is CASSLNLAGVGETQYF. CDR3 nucleotides: TGTGCCAGCAGCTTAAACCTAGCGGGAGTCGGAGAGACCCAGTACTTC.

This clone was counted a few times. The genes are TRBV11-3 and TRBJ1-2, with a weak D call TRBD1 (6 bases). This CDR3 comprises 14 residues. Germline CDR1 is SGHNT and CDR2 is YENEEA. Trimming pared 4 bases from V and 5 bases from J, leaving 14 bases between. CDR3 sequence reads: CASSSEGGEYGYTF. In DNA form, the CDR3 reads TGTGCCAGCAGCTCCGAGGGGGGCGAATATGGCTACACCTTC.

The gene calls are TRBV28 and TRBJ2-7; 10 bases fit TRBD2. V lost 7 bases, J lost 7 bases, and 10 bases stayed unmatched. The CDR3 has 14 residues. Germline CDR1 is MDHEN and CDR2 is SYDVKM. In DNA, the CDR3 is TGTGCCAGCAAAAGTCCGGGGACTAGCGAGGAGCAGTACTTC. As protein: CASKSPGTSEEQYF.

This clone has a single count. The chain recombines TRBV25-1 with TRBJ2-2; 7 nucleotides match TRBD1. The V and J ends lost 10 bases and 1 base, in that order; junction bases with no gene match: 6. Germline V CDR1 and CDR2: MGHDK, SYGVNS. The CDR3 has 14 amino acids. The CDR3 region has the DNA TGTGCCACCTCGACAGGGATGAACACCGGGGAGCTGTTTTTT. Its protein is CATSTGMNTGELFF.

This clone was counted once. CDR3 in DNA: TGTGCTAGTGGTTTGGTAGTATCGGGGCGGCTTAATTCACCCCTCCACTTT. Translated, it gives CASGLVVSGRLNSPLHF. This chain links TRBV12-5 with TRBJ1-6; the D gene is possibly TRBD1 (5 bases). With 0 bases removed from V and 6 bases from J, the gap between germline ends came to 15 bases. The germline V gene has CDR1 LGHNT and CDR2 FRNRAP. CDR3 size: 17 residues.

The chain has TRBV12-5 and TRBJ2-1; TRBD2 aligns across 9 bases. Germline CDR1 is LGHNT and CDR2 is FRNRAP. The ends lost 6 bases at V and 0 bases at J; junction bases unmatched: 6. The CDR3 runs to 16 residues. CDR3 nucleotides: TGTGCTAGTGGGCCCTCGACTAGCGGCTCCTACAATGAGCAGTTCTTC. Its protein product is CASGPSTSGSYNEQFF.

This rearrangement joins TRBV6-1 to TRBJ2-3, with TRBD2 as a possible D gene (5 bases). Germline-derived CDR1 and CDR2 are MNHNS and SASEGT. The CDR3 has 14 amino acids. V shed 4 bases and J shed 5 bases, with 13 bases lying between them. CDR3 nucleotides: TGTGCCAGCAGTGTTAGCGCGGCCGGAGATACGCAGTATTTT. Its translation: CASSVSAAGDTQYF.

The chain employs TRBV27 and TRBJ1-2; D is ambiguous. V was shortened by 4 bases and J by 4 bases, with 19 bases between the two germline ends. The V gene's germline CDR1 is MNHEY and CDR2 SMNVEV (reference sequence). This CDR3 has 16 residues. CDR3 DNA sequence: TGTGCCAGCAGTTCCCAGAGCGCTCTCCCCGGCTATGGCTACACCTTC. Translating it yields CASSSQSALPGYGYTF.

This chain links TRBV11-2 with TRBJ2-1, with D possibly being TRBD1 (6 bases). V was trimmed by 4 bases and J by 9 bases, leaving 16 bases between them. CDR1 is SGHAT and CDR2 is FQNNGV in the germline V gene. This CDR3 contains 14 residues. DNA for the CDR3: TGTGCCAGCAGCTCATCCAGGGGCACGGGTGAGCAGTTCTTC. Protein sequence: CASSSSRGTGEQFF.

The rearrangement joins TRBV10-3 to TRBJ2-3; 8 positions agree with TRBD2. The CDR3 loop spans 15 amino acids. Germline-derived CDR1 and CDR2 are ENHRY and SYGVKD. With 4 bases clipped from V and 2 bases from J, the junction kept 5 bases outside the gene matches. CDR3 nucleotides: TGTGCCATCAGTGTATTTAGCGGGACCACAGATACGCAGTATTTT. The encoded protein is CAISVFSGTTDTQYF.

This clone has a handful of counts. The chain has TRBV28 and TRBJ2-1; D remains ambiguous. V was shortened by 6 bases and J by 9 bases, with 9 bases between the two germline ends. The CDR3 contains 11 residues. Germline V gene sequence: CDR1 MDHEN, CDR2 SYDVKM. The CDR3 DNA is TGTGCCAGCAGCCTGGCCGTTGAGCAGTTCTTC. It encodes CASSLAVEQFF.

V usage is TRBV10-3 and J usage is TRBJ2-1, with 15 positions matching TRBD2. Germline trimming cut 4 bases from V and 5 bases from J; bases unmatched to any gene: 3. CDR1 is ENHRY and CDR2 is SYGVKD in the germline V gene. The length of the CDR3 is 16 residues. The CDR3 nucleotides are TGTGCCATCAGTGCAGGACTAGCGGGAGGGGACAATGAGCAGTTCTTC. Protein sequence: CAISAGLAGGDNEQFF.

This sequence joins TRBV30 and TRBJ2-3; no firm D call. The germline CDR1 and CDR2 sequences are GTSNPN and SVGIG (reference sequence). This CDR3 has 14 residues. Between the trimmed V and J ends, which lost 3 bases and 2 bases, there was a span of 12 bases. The chain's CDR3 is CAWRLGSYTDTQYF. In DNA, the CDR3 is TGTGCCTGGAGGTTGGGGTCGTACACAGATACGCAGTATTTT.

This rearrangement joins TRBV28 to TRBJ2-2; D could derive from TRBD1 or TRBD2 (5 bases each). This CDR3 has 13 residues. Germline CDR1 and CDR2: MDHEN and SYDVKM. V gave up 7 bases and J gave up 5 bases, with 11 bases separating them. The CDR3 spells CASKIGGTGELFF. DNA for the CDR3: TGTGCCAGCAAAATTGGGGGAACCGGGGAGCTGTTTTTT.

The chain employs TRBV5-1 and TRBJ2-1, with D possibly matching TRBD1 (6 bases). The CDR3 has 16 residues. The germline V gene encodes CDR1 SGHRS and CDR2 YFSETQ. V was shortened by 2 bases and J by 0 bases, with 12 bases between the two germline ends. The CDR3 region has the DNA TGCGCCAGCAGCTTAAGGACAGTAAGCTCCTACAATGAGCAGTTCTTC. Translating gives CASSLRTVSSYNEQFF.